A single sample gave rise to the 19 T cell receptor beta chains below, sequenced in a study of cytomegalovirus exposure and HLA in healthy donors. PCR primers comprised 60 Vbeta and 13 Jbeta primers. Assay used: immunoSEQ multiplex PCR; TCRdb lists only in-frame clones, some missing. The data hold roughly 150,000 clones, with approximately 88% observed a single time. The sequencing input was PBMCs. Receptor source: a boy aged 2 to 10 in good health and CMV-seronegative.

The CDR3 protein is CASSVGEDTQYF. CDR3 coding DNA: TGTGCCAGCAGCGTAGGGGAGGATACGCAGTATTTT. The chain is built from TRBV9 and TRBJ2-3; D is perhaps TRBD2 (5 bases). V was cut by 0 bases and J by 6 bases, with 5 bases left in between. The germline V gene has CDR1 SGDLS and CDR2 YYNGEE. The CDR3 runs to 12 residues.

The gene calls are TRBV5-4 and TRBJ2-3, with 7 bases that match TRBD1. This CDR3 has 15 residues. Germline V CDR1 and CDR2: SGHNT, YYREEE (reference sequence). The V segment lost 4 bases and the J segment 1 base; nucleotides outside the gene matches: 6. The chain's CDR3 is CASSQAGTGTDTQYF. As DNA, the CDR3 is TGTGCCAGCAGCCAAGCCGGGACAGGCACAGATACGCAGTATTTT.

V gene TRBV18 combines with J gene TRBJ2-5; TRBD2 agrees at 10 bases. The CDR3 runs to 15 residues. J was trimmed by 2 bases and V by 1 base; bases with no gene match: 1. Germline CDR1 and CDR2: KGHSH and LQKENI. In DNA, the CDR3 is TGTGCCAGCTCACCACTAGCGGGAGGTCAAGAGACCCAGTACTTC. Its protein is CASSPLAGGQETQYF.

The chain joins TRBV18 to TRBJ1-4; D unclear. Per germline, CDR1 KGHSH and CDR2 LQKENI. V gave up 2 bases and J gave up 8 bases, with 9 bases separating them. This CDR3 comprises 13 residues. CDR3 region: CASSPGTKEKLFF. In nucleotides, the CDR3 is TGTGCCAGCTCACCAGGCACGAAGGAAAAACTGTTTTTT. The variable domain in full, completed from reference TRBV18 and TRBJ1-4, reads NAGVMQNPRHLVRRRGQEARLRCSPMKGHSHVYWYRQLPEEGLKFMVYLQKENIIDESGMPKERFSAEFPKEGPSILRIQQVVRGDSAAYFCASSPGTKEKLFFGSGTQLSVL.

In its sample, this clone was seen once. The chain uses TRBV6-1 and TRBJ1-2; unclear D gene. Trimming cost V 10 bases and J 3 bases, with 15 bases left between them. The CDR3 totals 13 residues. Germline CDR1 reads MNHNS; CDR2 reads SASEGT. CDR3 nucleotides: TGTGCCACCAATTCCCTATCGGACTATGGCTACACCTTC. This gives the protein CATNSLSDYGYTF.

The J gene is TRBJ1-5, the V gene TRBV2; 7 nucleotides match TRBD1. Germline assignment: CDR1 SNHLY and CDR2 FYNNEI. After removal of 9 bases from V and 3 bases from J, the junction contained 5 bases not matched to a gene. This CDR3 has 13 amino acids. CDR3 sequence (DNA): TGTGCCAGTGGACAGGTTCCCAATCAGCCCCAGCATTTT. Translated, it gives CASGQVPNQPQHF.

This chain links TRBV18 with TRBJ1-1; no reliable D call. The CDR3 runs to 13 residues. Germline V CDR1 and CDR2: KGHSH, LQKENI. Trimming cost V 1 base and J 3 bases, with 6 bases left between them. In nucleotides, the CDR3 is TGTGCCAGCTCACCACTCCGGGACACTGAAGCTTTCTTT. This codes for CASSPLRDTEAFF. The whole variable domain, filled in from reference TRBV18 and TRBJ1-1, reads NAGVMQNPRHLVRRRGQEARLRCSPMKGHSHVYWYRQLPEEGLKFMVYLQKENIIDESGMPKERFSAEFPKEGPSILRIQQVVRGDSAAYFCASSPLRDTEAFFGQGTRLTVV.

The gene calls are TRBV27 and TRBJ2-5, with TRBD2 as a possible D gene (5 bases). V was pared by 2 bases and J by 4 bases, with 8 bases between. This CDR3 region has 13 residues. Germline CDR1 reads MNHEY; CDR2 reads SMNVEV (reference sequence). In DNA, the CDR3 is TGTGCCAGCAGTTTAGGAGGCTTAGAGACCCAGTACTTC. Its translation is CASSLGGLETQYF.

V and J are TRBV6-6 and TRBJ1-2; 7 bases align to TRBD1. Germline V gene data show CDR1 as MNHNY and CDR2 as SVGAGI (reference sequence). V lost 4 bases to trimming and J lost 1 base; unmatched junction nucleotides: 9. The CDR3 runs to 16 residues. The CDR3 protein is CASSLRTGQNNYGYTF. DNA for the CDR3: TGTGCCAGCAGTTTGAGAACGGGACAGAATAACTATGGCTACACCTTC.

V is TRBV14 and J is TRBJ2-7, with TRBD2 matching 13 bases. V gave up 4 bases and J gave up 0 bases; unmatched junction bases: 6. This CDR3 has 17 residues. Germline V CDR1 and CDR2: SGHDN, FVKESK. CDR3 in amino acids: CASSPRLAGGVSYEQYF. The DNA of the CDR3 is TGTGCCAGCAGCCCCAGACTAGCGGGAGGAGTCTCCTACGAGCAGTACTTC.

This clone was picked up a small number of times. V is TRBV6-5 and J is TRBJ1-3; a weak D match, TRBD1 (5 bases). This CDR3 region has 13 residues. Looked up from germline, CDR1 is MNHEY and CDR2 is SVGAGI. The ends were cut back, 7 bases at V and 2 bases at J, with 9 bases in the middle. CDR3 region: CASTRGAGNTIYF. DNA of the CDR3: TGTGCCAGCACTCGGGGGGCTGGAAACACCATATATTTT.

The CDR3 sequence is CASRFEQTRGLLGPNYGYTF. The DNA for the CDR3 is TGTGCCAGTAGATTCGAACAAACTCGGGGACTATTAGGCCCTAACTATGGCTACACCTTC. The chain employs TRBV19 and TRBJ1-2, with D maybe TRBD1 (5 bases). Trimming removed 6 bases from V and 0 bases from J, with 29 bases in between. The CDR3 loop spans 20 amino acids. CDR1 and CDR2 from the germline V gene are LNHDA and SQIVND (reference sequence).

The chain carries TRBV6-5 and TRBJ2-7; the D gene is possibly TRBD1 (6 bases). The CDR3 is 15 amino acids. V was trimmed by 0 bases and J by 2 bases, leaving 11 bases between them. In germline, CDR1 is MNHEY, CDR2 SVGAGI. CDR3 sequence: CASSYSYEGAYEQYF. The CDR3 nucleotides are TGTGCCAGCAGTTACTCGTATGAGGGGGCCTACGAGCAGTACTTC.

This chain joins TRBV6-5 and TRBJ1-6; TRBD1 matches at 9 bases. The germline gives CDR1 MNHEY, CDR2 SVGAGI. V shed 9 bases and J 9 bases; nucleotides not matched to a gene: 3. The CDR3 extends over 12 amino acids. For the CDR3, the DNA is TGTGCCAGTGGACAGGGGTTTTCACCCCTCCACTTT. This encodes CASGQGFSPLHF.

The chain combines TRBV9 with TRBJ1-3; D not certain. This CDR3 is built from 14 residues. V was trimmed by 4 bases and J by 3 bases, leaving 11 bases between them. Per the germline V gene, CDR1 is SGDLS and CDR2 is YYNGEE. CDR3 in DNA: TGTGCCAGCAGCCCCGGGAGGGTTGGAAACACCATATATTTT. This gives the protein CASSPGRVGNTIYF.

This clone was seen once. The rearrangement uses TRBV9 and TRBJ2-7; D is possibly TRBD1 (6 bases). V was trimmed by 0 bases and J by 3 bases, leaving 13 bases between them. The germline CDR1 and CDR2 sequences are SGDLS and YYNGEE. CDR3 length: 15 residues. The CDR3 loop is CASSVASGTIYEQYF. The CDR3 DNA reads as TGTGCCAGCAGCGTAGCGTCAGGGACAATCTACGAGCAGTACTTC. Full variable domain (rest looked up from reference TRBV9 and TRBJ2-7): DSGVTQTPKHLITATGQRVTLRCSPRSGDLSVYWYQQSLDQGLQFLIQYYNGEERAKGNILERFSAQQFPDLHSELNLSSLELGDSALYFCASSVASGTIYEQYFGPGTRLTVT.

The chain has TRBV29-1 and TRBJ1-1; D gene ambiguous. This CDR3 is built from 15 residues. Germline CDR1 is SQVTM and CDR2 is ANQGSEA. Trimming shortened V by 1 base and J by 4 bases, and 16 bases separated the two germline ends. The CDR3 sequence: CSVEGIEGRGTEAFF. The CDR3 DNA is TGCAGCGTTGAAGGAATAGAGGGTCGTGGCACTGAAGCTTTCTTT.

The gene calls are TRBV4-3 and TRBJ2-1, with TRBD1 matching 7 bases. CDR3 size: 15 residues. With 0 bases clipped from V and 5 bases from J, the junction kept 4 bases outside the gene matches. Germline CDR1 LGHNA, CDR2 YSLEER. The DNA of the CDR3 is TGCGCCAGCAGCCAAGAAGGGACAGACCACAATGAGCAGTTCTTC. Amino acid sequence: CASSQEGTDHNEQFF.

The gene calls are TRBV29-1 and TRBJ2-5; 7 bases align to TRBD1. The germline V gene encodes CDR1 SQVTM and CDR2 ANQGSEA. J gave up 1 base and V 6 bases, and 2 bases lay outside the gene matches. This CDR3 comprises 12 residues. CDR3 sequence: CSVGDSQETQYF. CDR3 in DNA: TGCAGCGTCGGGGACAGCCAAGAGACCCAGTACTTC.